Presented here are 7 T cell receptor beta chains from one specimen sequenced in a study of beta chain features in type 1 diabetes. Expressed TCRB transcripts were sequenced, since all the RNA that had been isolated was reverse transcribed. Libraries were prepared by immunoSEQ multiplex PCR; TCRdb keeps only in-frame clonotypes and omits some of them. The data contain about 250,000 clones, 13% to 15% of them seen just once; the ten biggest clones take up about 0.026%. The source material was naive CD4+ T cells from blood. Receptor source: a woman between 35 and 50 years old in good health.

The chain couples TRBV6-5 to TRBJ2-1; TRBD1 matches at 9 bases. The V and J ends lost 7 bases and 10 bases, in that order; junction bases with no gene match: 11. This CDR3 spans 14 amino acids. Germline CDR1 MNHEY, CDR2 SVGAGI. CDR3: CASTHSQGAGEQFF. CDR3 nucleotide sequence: TGTGCCAGCACCCATTCACAGGGGGCGGGGGAGCAGTTCTTC.

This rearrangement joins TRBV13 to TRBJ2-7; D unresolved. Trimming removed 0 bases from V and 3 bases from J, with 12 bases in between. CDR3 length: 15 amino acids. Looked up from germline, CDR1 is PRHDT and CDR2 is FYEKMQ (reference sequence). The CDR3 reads CASSLGALVLYEQYF. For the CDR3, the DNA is TGTGCCAGCAGCTTAGGGGCCCTAGTTCTCTACGAGCAGTACTTC.

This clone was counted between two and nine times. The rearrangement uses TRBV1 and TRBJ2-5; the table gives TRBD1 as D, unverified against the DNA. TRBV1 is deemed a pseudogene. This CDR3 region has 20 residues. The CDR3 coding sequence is TGCACCAGCAGCCAAGGCTCAAGGTGGGCTGATCGTTCTGACCAAGAGACCCAGTACTTC. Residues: CTSSQGSRWADRSDQETQYF.

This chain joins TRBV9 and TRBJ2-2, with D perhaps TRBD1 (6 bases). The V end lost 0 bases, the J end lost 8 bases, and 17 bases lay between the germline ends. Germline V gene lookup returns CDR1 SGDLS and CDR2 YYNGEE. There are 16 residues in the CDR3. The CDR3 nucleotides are TGTGCCAGCAGCGTAGGATTCCCGGGCAGGGGAGGGGAGCTGTTTTTT. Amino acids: CASSVGFPGRGGELFF.

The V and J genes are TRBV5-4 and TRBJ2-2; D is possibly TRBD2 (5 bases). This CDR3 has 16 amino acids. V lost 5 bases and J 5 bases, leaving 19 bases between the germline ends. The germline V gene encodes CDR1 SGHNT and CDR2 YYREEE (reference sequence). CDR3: CASRKSPGGSTGELFF. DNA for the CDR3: TGTGCCAGCAGAAAATCCCCCGGTGGGAGTACCGGGGAGCTGTTTTTT.

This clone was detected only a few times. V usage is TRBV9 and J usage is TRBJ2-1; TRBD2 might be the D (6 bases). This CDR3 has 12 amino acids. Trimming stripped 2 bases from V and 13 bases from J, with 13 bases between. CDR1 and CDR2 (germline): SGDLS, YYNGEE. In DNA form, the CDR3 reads TGTGCCAGCAGCGTCGGTAGCGGAACCCAGTTCTTC. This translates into CASSVGSGTQFF. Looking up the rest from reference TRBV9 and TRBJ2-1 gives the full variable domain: DSGVTQTPKHLITATGQRVTLRCSPRSGDLSVYWYQQSLDQGLQFLIQYYNGEERAKGNILERFSAQQFPDLHSELNLSSLELGDSALYFCASSVGSGTQFFGPGTRLTVL.

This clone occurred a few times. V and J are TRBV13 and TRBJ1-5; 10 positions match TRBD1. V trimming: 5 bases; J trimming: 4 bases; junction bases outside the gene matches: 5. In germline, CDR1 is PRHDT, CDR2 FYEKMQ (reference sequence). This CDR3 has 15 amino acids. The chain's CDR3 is CASSSDRGLNQPQHF. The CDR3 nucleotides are TGTGCCAGCAGCAGCGACAGGGGGCTGAATCAGCCCCAGCATTTT. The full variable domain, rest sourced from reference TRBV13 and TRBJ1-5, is AAGVIQSPRHLIKEKRETATLKCYPIPRHDTVYWYQQGPGQDPQFLISFYEKMQSDKGSIPDRFSAQQFSDYHSELNMSSLELGDSALYFCASSSDRGLNQPQHFGDGTRLSIL.